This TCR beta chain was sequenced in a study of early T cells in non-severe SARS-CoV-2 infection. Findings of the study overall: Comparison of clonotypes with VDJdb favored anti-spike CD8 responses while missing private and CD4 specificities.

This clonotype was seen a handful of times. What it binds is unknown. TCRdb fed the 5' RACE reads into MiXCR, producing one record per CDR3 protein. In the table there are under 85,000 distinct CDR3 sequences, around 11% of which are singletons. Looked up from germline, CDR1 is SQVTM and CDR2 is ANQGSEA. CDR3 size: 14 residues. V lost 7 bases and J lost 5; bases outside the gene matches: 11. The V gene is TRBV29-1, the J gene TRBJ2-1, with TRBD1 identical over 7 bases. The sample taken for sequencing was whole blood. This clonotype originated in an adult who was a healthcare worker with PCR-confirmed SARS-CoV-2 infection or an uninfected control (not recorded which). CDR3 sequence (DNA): TGCAGCGCTGACGGGACAGATATAAACAATGAGCAGTTCTTC. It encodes CSADGTDINNEQFF.